This TCR beta chain comes out of a study of blood T cell repertoires in COVID-19 (dated by TCRdb to the early 2020s). Regarding the research as a whole: The collaborator samples originated in the United States, Italy and Spain and spanned the acute and convalescent phases of COVID-19. The prospective study material was composed of cDNA or gDNA derived from T cells, B-cell-depleted T cells, or PBMCs. Deeply sampled blood TCRbeta repertoires from subjects exposed to, actively infected with, or recovered from COVID-19 were included in the dataset. The repertoires were released in a freely available public database intended as a resource for research on the immune response to SARS-CoV-2. The samples were drawn from two sources: the first 160 participants of the ongoing ImmuneRACE study, and 1,000 to 1,500 subjects contributed by 6 global collaborators. Sample metadata almost always included a de-identified subject ID, COVID-19 status, age in years and sex. Where available, HLA class I and class II types were obtained from metadata supplied by the sample provider rather than from assay-based typing.

General findings and caveats noted by the study authors: The amount of clinical and demographic metadata varied by source and participant and was provided uncurated.

TCRbeta CDR3 regions were amplified from genomic DNA by means of the immunoSEQ Assay, a bias-controlled multiplex PCR. As for how the authors treated the data: Within the assay, amplification of reference gene primers was used to estimate how many nucleated cells each sample contained. Sequence reads were collapsed and filtered to measure the absolute abundance of every unique TCRbeta CDR3 rearrangement. For each sample, productive Simpson clonality was calculated by taking the square root of Simpson's diversity index across productive rearrangements. This immuneACCESS table, as held by TCRdb, lists in-frame sequences with V and J called but not all clones. Of the missing ones, under half trace to an unresolved V gene in checked studies; the others have no known cause. The DNA gave D and trimming, while V, J and clone size come from that table. This sample holds 50,000 to 75,000 clones; more than 60% were observed only once. Clones ranked in the top ten supply around a sixth of the sample.

As for this clone: What antigen it recognizes has not been identified. One base away there is no much larger clone; base qualities are not given.

Whole blood was collected in K2EDTA tubes by collaborating institutions according to the institutions' own protocols. For TCRbeta analysis, collaborators shipped samples as frozen whole blood, isolated PBMCs, or DNA extracted from either of those sample types. The sequencing sample was made of peripheral blood. This TCR was sampled from a man between 60 and 70 years old with acute or convalescent COVID-19.

The CDR3 region: CASRKDTGRNTIYF. The nucleotide sequence reads as follows: TGTGCCAGCAGGAAGGACACGGGTAGAAACACCATATATTTT. Here the chain combines TRBV7-2 and TRBJ1-3, with TRBD1 perhaps the D gene, on 5 matching bases. According to the germline V gene, CDR1 reads SGHTA and CDR2 reads FQGNSA. V is reduced by 6 bases and J by 5 bases, leaving a spacing of 14 bases between them. The CDR3 covers 14 residues, taking in both the cysteine and the phenylalanine. Only the CDR3 portion is preserved as DNA: 42 bases, with reading frame beginning at the first base.